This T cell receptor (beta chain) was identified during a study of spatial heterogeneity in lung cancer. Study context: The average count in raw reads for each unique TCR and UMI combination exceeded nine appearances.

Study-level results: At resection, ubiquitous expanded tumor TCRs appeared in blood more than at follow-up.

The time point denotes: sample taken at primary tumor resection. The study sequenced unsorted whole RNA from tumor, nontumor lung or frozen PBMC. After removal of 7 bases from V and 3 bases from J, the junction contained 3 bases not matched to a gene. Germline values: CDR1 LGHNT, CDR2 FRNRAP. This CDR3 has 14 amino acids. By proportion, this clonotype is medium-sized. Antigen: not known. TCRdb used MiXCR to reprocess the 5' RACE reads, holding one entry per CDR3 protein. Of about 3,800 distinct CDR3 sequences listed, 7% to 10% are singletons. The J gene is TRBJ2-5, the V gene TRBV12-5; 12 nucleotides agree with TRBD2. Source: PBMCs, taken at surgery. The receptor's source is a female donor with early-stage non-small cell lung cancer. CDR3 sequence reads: CASVRLAGEETQYF. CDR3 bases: TGTGCTAGTGTCCGACTAGCGGGGGAAGAGACCCAGTACTTC.